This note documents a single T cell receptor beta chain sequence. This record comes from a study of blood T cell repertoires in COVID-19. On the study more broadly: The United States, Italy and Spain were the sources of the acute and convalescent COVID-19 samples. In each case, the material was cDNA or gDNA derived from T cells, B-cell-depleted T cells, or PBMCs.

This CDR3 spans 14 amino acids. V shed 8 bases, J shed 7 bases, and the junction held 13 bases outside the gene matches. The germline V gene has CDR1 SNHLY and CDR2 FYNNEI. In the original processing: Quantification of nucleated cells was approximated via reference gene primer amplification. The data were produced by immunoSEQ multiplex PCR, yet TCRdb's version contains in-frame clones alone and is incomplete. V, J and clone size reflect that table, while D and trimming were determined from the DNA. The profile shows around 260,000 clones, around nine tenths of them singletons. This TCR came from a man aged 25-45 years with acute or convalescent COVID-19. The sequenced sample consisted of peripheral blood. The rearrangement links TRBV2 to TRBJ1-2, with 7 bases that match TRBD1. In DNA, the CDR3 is TGTGCCAGCGGACCGGCGACAGGGATCTCTGGCTACACCTTC. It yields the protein CASGPATGISGYTF.